These 31 T cell receptor beta chains were all obtained from the same sample, sequenced in a study of OX40 agonist ivuxolimab in advanced cancers. Sequencing was performed with immunoSEQ multiplex PCR; in TCRdb, only in-frame clones are kept and a portion is missing. The sample records tens of thousands of clones, around 84% being singletons. The source was CD4+ or CD8+ T cells sorted from blood, collected in a trial of the OX40 agonist ivuxolimab. The source of these receptors is an adult with an advanced solid tumor such as melanoma, head and neck, liver or kidney cancer.

This chain connects TRBV6-5 to TRBJ2-7; 9 bases are a match to TRBD2. V lost 7 bases, J lost 3 bases, and 4 bases stayed unmatched. This CDR3 region has 13 residues. From germline, CDR1 is MNHEY and CDR2 SVGAGI. CDR3 coding DNA: TGTGCCAGCACCTCGACTAGCGGCTACGAGCAGTACTTC. Amino acid sequence: CASTSTSGYEQYF.

This rearrangement joins TRBV2 to TRBJ1-4; tentatively, D is TRBD1 (5 bases). V shed 8 bases and J shed 8 bases, with 15 bases lying between them. The CDR3 is 13 residues long. The germline V gene has CDR1 SNHLY and CDR2 FYNNEI. CDR3 DNA sequence: TGTGCCAGCCGCGACAGCCCGCTCGAAAAACTGTTTTTT. Encoded protein: CASRDSPLEKLFF.

The V call is TRBV5-4, the J call TRBJ1-2; a possible D gene is TRBD1 (5 bases). The CDR3 has 14 amino acids. Germline V gene lookup returns CDR1 SGHNT and CDR2 YYREEE (reference sequence). V was cut by 4 bases and J by 1 base, with 11 bases left in between. CDR3 sequence reads: CASSRLQGNYGYTF. The CDR3 region has the DNA TGTGCCAGCAGCCGCCTTCAGGGTAACTATGGCTACACCTTC.

The CDR3 protein is CASSPPGLGQDGELFF. CDR3 in DNA: TGTGCCAGCTCACCACCGGGACTAGGGCAGGACGGGGAGCTGTTTTTT. This chain uses TRBV18 with TRBJ2-2; TRBD2 matches at 8 bases. Germline loops: CDR1 KGHSH, CDR2 LQKENI. The CDR3 totals 16 residues. The V and J ends lost 0 bases and 7 bases, in that order; junction bases with no gene match: 7.

Regarding this clone: At one of its ends the junction is not consistent with the germline gene, which may arise from a read error. The chain employs TRBV6-5 and TRBJ1-3, with D maybe TRBD1 (5 bases). The CDR3 is 16 amino acids. Germline-derived CDR1 and CDR2 are MNHEY and SVGAGI. The chain's CDR3 is CASRYSSGGAGNTIYF. In DNA, the CDR3 is TGTGCCAGCAGGTACTCTAGCGGGGGAGCTGGAAACACCATATATTTT.

The J gene is TRBJ2-4, the V gene TRBV5-1; D gene uncertain. Germline V CDR1 and CDR2: SGHRS, YFSETQ. The CDR3 contains 17 residues. Between the trimmed V and J ends, which lost 1 base and 2 bases, there was a span of 16 bases. CDR3 nucleotides: TGCGCCAGCAGCTTGCCCCGGGCCGTAACCCCCAAAAACATTCAGTACTTC. Protein: CASSLPRAVTPKNIQYF.

On this clone itself: At one boundary the junction diverges from the germline segment, which might be a read error. The V call is TRBV5-4, the J call TRBJ2-2; either TRBD1 or TRBD2 may fit D (5 bases each). Germline values: CDR1 SGHNT, CDR2 YYREEE (reference sequence). The CDR3 spans 14 residues. CDR3: CASSLGGNAGELFF. In nucleotides, the CDR3 is TGTGCCAGCAGCTTGGGGGGGAACGCCGGGGAGCTGTTTTTT.

The chain recombines TRBV18 with TRBJ1-3; D is possibly TRBD1 (6 bases). This CDR3 region has 17 residues. The germline V gene encodes CDR1 KGHSH and CDR2 LQKENI. V was trimmed by 3 bases and J by 0 bases, leaving 15 bases between them. The CDR3 is CASSPLAGASSGNTIYF. In DNA, the CDR3 is TGTGCCAGCTCACCCTTGGCAGGGGCGTCCTCTGGAAACACCATATATTTT. Drawing the rest from reference TRBV18 and TRBJ1-3, the complete variable domain is NAGVMQNPRHLVRRRGQEARLRCSPMKGHSHVYWYRQLPEEGLKFMVYLQKENIIDESGMPKERFSAEFPKEGPSILRIQQVVRGDSAAYFCASSPLAGASSGNTIYFGEGSWLTVV.

The V call is TRBV30, the J call TRBJ1-1; D is unresolved. V was cut by 3 bases and J by 1 base, with 12 bases left in between. Germline loops: CDR1 GTSNPN, CDR2 SVGIG (reference sequence). CDR3 size: 14 residues. The CDR3 region has the DNA TGTGCCTGGAGGGAATCCGTCCAGAACACTGAAGCTTTCTTT. The encoded protein is CAWRESVQNTEAFF.

The CDR3 protein is CATSRDRGESQPQHF. CDR3 DNA: TGTGCCACCAGCAGGGACAGGGGGGAAAGTCAGCCCCAGCATTTT. The V and J genes are TRBV15 and TRBJ1-5; 10 nucleotides match TRBD1. Germline V gives CDR1 LNHNV, CDR2 YYDKDF (reference sequence). The CDR3 is made up of 15 amino acids. V trimming: 3 bases; J trimming: 6 bases; junction bases outside the gene matches: 5.

CDR3 DNA sequence: TGTGCCAGCAGCGTAGCTTCAGGGAAGGCTGGGGCCAACGTCCTGACTTTC. Translation gives CASSVASGKAGANVLTF. The rearrangement joins TRBV9 to TRBJ2-6, with D tentatively TRBD1 (5 bases). The length of the CDR3 is 17 residues. Trimming stripped 0 bases from V and 2 bases from J, with 12 bases between. The germline V gene encodes CDR1 SGDLS and CDR2 YYNGEE.

With regard to this clone: The same CDR3 can be traced to other DNA sequences in this sample. The genes are TRBV29-1 and TRBJ2-1; 8 bases fit TRBD2. In germline, CDR1 is SQVTM, CDR2 ANQGSEA. The V gene end was trimmed by 1 base and the J gene end by 4 bases; junction bases not matched to a gene: 3. This CDR3 is 14 amino acids long. The CDR3 DNA sequence: TGCAGCGTTGAAGCGGGCGGGGGGTACAATGAGCAGTTCTTC. This encodes CSVEAGGGYNEQFF.

This rearrangement joins TRBV9 to TRBJ2-1, with D possibly TRBD1 on 5 matching bases. Germline loops: CDR1 SGDLS, CDR2 YYNGEE. The CDR3 sequence is 16 residues long. Trimming left V 4 bases short and J 4 bases short, with 18 bases between. This CDR3 reads CASSPRAQLIYNEQFF. CDR3 nucleotides: TGTGCCAGCAGCCCCAGGGCGCAGCTCATTTACAATGAGCAGTTCTTC.

The V and J genes are TRBV7-8 and TRBJ2-1; D uncertain. There are 12 residues in the CDR3. Germline V gene lookup returns CDR1 SGHVS and CDR2 FQNEAQ. V lost 3 bases and J 7 bases, leaving 7 bases between the germline ends. The CDR3 loop reads CASSFRWNEQFF. In DNA form, the CDR3 reads TGTGCCAGCAGCTTCCGGTGGAATGAGCAGTTCTTC.

This clone was counted a few times. The chain recombines TRBV19 with TRBJ1-5, with 8 bases identical to TRBD1. Germline V gene lookup returns CDR1 LNHDA and CDR2 SQIVND (reference sequence). The junction had 8 bases not matched to a gene; V was cut back by 11 bases and J by 5 bases. This CDR3 is built from 13 residues. In nucleotides, the CDR3 is TGTGCCGGAGGACAGGGTAGAGATCAGCCCCAGCATTTT. Translated: CAGGQGRDQPQHF.

The rearrangement uses TRBV5-1 and TRBJ2-5; D uncertain. Trimming removed 6 bases at V and 3 bases at J, with 21 bases between. In germline, CDR1 is SGHRS, CDR2 YFSETQ. The CDR3 runs 16 residues. The CDR3 protein is CASNQPGRSKEETQYF. CDR3 bases: TGCGCCAGCAACCAGCCTGGGCGCTCGAAGGAAGAGACCCAGTACTTC.

This clone showed up just a few times. The chain has TRBV11-2 and TRBJ1-2; perhaps TRBD1 as D (5 bases). The CDR3 covers 12 residues. V gave up 5 bases and J gave up 4 bases, with 8 bases separating them. Germline CDR1 and CDR2: SGHAT and FQNNGV. The CDR3 DNA reads TGTGCCAGCAGCCGGGGCCTCTATGGCTACACCTTC. Its translation is CASSRGLYGYTF.

The J gene is TRBJ2-4, the V gene TRBV5-6; D could derive from TRBD1 or TRBD2 (5 bases each). The germline V and J ends were trimmed by 4 bases and 0 bases, with 20 bases remaining between them. CDR3 length: 18 residues. Germline CDR1 reads SGHDT; CDR2 reads YYEEEE. The CDR3 DNA reads TGTGCCAGCAGCACCGAGGGGACGGTGATTCTAGCCAAAAACATTCAGTACTTC. Protein: CASSTEGTVILAKNIQYF.

To note about this clone: Since a far larger clone is one base different, this is likely a read error. In the same sample, other DNA sequences code for this CDR3. The chain is built from TRBV10-2 and TRBJ2-7, with D hard to call. Germline CDR1 reads WSHSY; CDR2 reads SAAADI. The CDR3 length is 10 residues. Trimming shortened V by 1 base and J by 5 bases, and 0 bases separated the two germline ends. Here the CDR3 DNA reads TGCGCCAGCAGTGAGTACGAGCAGTACTTC. As protein: CASSEYEQYF.

The genes are TRBV18 and TRBJ1-5; D remains unclear. V lost 1 base to trimming and J lost 0 bases, with 13 bases between them. There are 17 residues in the CDR3. Germline assignment: CDR1 KGHSH and CDR2 LQKENI. The CDR3 DNA is TGTGCCAGCTCACCACTGGAGTTGTGGGATAGCAATCAGCCCCAGCATTTT. This sequence encodes CASSPLELWDSNQPQHF.

Concerning this clone: An end of the junction does not agree with germline; a read error may underlie this. The rearrangement links TRBV7-8 to TRBJ1-5; TRBD1 matches 8 bases. Germline V gene sequence: CDR1 SGHVS, CDR2 FQNEAQ. CDR3 length: 14 amino acids. CDR3: CASSLDSRGQGANF. Here the CDR3 DNA reads TGTGCCAGCAGCTTAGATAGCCGGGGGCAGGGGGCGAATTTT.

This chain joins TRBV7-9 and TRBJ1-1; D not certain. CDR3 length: 14 amino acids. V was shortened by 5 bases and J by 1 base, with 11 bases between the two germline ends. Germline V gives CDR1 SEHNR, CDR2 FQNEAQ (reference sequence). DNA of the CDR3: TGTGCCAGCAGCCCCGGTCCAGCGAACACTGAAGCTTTCTTT. This gives the protein CASSPGPANTEAFF. The full variable domain, in which reference TRBV7-9 and TRBJ1-1 provide the parts outside the CDR3, is DTGVSQNPRHKITKRGQNVTFRCDPISEHNRLYWYRQTLGQGPEFLTYFQNEAQLEKSRLLSDRFSAERPKGSFSTLEIQRTEQGDSAMYLCASSPGPANTEAFFGQGTRLTVV.

This clone was seen a single time. The chain joins TRBV5-6 to TRBJ2-1; 9 bases map to TRBD2. The germline V gene encodes CDR1 SGHDT and CDR2 YYEEEE. This CDR3 is built from 15 residues. Trimming removed 5 bases from V and 5 bases from J; junction bases left unmatched: 8. This CDR3 reads CASRVGLATHNEQFF. CDR3 nucleotides: TGTGCCAGCAGAGTCGGACTAGCGACCCACAATGAGCAGTTCTTC.

The J gene is TRBJ1-1, the V gene TRBV19; 9 nucleotides agree with TRBD1. V was clipped by 10 bases and J by 2 bases; unmatched bases: 17. The CDR3 consists of 17 residues. The germline V gene has CDR1 LNHDA and CDR2 SQIVND (reference sequence). The CDR3 spells CATVRLRDRGGNTEAFF. CDR3 bases: TGTGCCACCGTAAGACTTAGAGACAGGGGGGGAAACACTGAAGCTTTCTTT.

V gene TRBV7-8 combines with J gene TRBJ1-1; no definite D call. Germline loops: CDR1 SGHVS, CDR2 FQNEAQ. This CDR3 region has 16 residues. Trimming removed 7 bases from V and 2 bases from J, with 20 bases in between. Written as DNA, the CDR3 is TGTGCCAGCAACAATCGTCTTGTAGGTTCCAACACTGAAGCTTTCTTT. Protein product: CASNNRLVGSNTEAFF.

This clone turned up a few times. The chain recombines TRBV5-8 with TRBJ1-5; 7 positions agree with TRBD1. The CDR3 consists of 15 residues. The J segment lost 2 bases and the V segment lost 0 bases, leaving 2 bases of the junction unmatched. From germline, CDR1 is SGHTS and CDR2 YDEGEE. CDR3 protein: CASSLVGGRNQPQHF. For the CDR3, the DNA is TGTGCCAGCAGCTTGGTAGGGGGCCGCAATCAGCCCCAGCATTTT.

This chain links TRBV30 with TRBJ1-5; no reliable D call. The length of the CDR3 is 14 residues. Germline assignment: CDR1 GTSNPN and CDR2 SVGIG (reference sequence). V was pared by 1 base and J by 3 bases, with 10 bases between. The chain's CDR3 is CAWSGGGDNQPQHF. Here the CDR3 DNA reads TGTGCCTGGAGTGGGGGAGGTGACAATCAGCCCCAGCATTTT. The full variable domain, in which reference TRBV30 and TRBJ1-5 provide the parts outside the CDR3, is SQTIHQWPATLVQPVGSPLSLECTVEGTSNPNLYWYRQAAGRGLQLLFYSVGIGQISSEVPQNLSASRPQDRQFILSSKKLLLSDSGFYLCAWSGGGDNQPQHFGDGTRLSIL.

The chain has TRBV7-6 and TRBJ2-1; 8 bases align to TRBD2. Trimming cost V 4 bases and J 8 bases; bases outside gene matches: 7. The CDR3 spans 14 residues. Per germline, CDR1 SGHVS and CDR2 FNYEAQ. CDR3 in DNA: TGTGCCAGCAGCTGGGCGGGGGGCCAGGATGAGCAGTTCTTC. Translating it yields CASSWAGGQDEQFF.

This clone has just a few counts. The chain is built from TRBV7-8 and TRBJ2-1; 11 bases align to TRBD2. The germline V gene encodes CDR1 SGHVS and CDR2 FQNEAQ. Germline trimming cut 4 bases from V and 7 bases from J; bases unmatched to any gene: 6. CDR3 size: 15 residues. The CDR3 protein is CASSSSGRQRNEQFF. CDR3 nucleotide sequence: TGTGCCAGCAGCTCTAGCGGGAGGCAAAGGAATGAGCAGTTCTTC.

In the case of this clone: A far bigger clonotype differs at one base, so this is likely a read error. The chain uses TRBV7-8 and TRBJ1-1; D gene uncertain. The CDR3 consists of 13 residues. The germline V gene has CDR1 SGHVS and CDR2 FQNEAQ. V lost 7 bases, J lost 0 bases, and 9 bases lay in between. Written as DNA, the CDR3 is TGTGCCAGCAACCCTCAAATGAACACTGAAGCTTTCTTT. Protein: CASNPQMNTEAFF.

As to this clone: At the DNA level, this CDR3 is encoded by other sequences in the same sample as well. This chain links TRBV5-4 with TRBJ2-5; no clear D. The V end lost 0 bases, the J end lost 4 bases, and 4 bases lay between the germline ends. Germline V gene sequence: CDR1 SGHNT, CDR2 YYREEE (reference sequence). This CDR3 has 12 residues. CDR3 in amino acids: CASSLAGETQYF. In DNA, the CDR3 is TGTGCCAGCAGCTTGGCCGGAGAGACCCAGTACTTC.